These 21 T cell receptor beta chains share one sample of origin, sequenced in a study of blood T cells in healthy people across ages. A J-beta primer mix and a sample-barcoded 5' primer were used in a second PCR of roughly 7 to 12 cycles. From the 5' RACE reads, TCRdb called clonotypes with MiXCR, one entry per CDR3 protein. The profile shows about 640,000 distinct CDR3 sequences, around three fifths of them singletons. Sequenced sample: blood. The receptor source for this set is a man in his fifties or sixties in good health.

V gene TRBV2 combines with J gene TRBJ2-5; D may correspond to TRBD1 or TRBD2 (6 bases each). CDR3 length: 16 residues. V lost 2 bases and J 1 base, leaving 14 bases between the germline ends. The germline gives CDR1 SNHLY, CDR2 FYNNEI. The DNA of the CDR3 is TGTGCCAGCAGTGAACTCCCGGGGGCGATCCAAGAGACCCAGTACTTC. Translation: CASSELPGAIQETQYF.

This clonotype has more than one count but fewer than ten. The chain has TRBV29-1 and TRBJ2-5, with D possibly TRBD1 on 5 matching bases. The CDR3 contains 12 residues. The ends were cut back, 3 bases at V and 4 bases at J, with 9 bases in the middle. CDR1 is SQVTM, CDR2 ANQGSEA, per germline. The CDR3 region is CSVDPGRETQYF. In DNA, the CDR3 is TGCAGCGTTGACCCAGGGCGAGAGACCCAGTACTTC.

The chain links TRBV12-3 or TRBV12-4 to TRBJ2-3; 7 bases match TRBD2. The CDR3 has 14 amino acids. The V segment lost 6 bases and the J segment 4 bases; nucleotides outside the gene matches: 7. CDR3 DNA sequence: TGTGCCAGCAGCCTGGGAGGGAATGCAGATACGCAGTATTTT. It specifies CASSLGGNADTQYF.

The chain couples TRBV20-1 to TRBJ2-4; 14 positions agree with TRBD2. The last part of the DNA fits TRBJ2-5 better; the J call may be wrong. The CDR3 has 15 residues. Germline CDR1 and CDR2: DFQATT and SNEGSKA (reference sequence). CDR3 in DNA: TGCAGTGCGGGGACTAGCGGGGGATTACAAGAGACCCAGTACTTC. This encodes CSAGTSGGLQETQYF.

This clonotype appeared many times. The rearrangement links TRBV27 to TRBJ1-5; no reliable D call. Germline V gene data show CDR1 as MNHEY and CDR2 as SMNVEV (reference sequence). V lost 5 bases, J lost 2 bases, and 7 bases lay in between. This CDR3 spans 13 amino acids. The CDR3, as DNA: TGTGCCAGCAGTGTCGGTGGCAATCAGCCCCAGCATTTT. Residues: CASSVGGNQPQHF.

J is TRBJ1-6 and V is TRBV5-1; D is perhaps TRBD1 (6 bases). Germline loops: CDR1 SGHRS, CDR2 YFSETQ. The CDR3 is 14 amino acids. The V and J ends lost 3 bases and 10 bases respectively, with 14 bases between them. DNA for the CDR3: TGCGCCAGCAGCTCGACAGGATTGGGGTCACCCCTCCACTTT. It translates to CASSSTGLGSPLHF.

The V gene is TRBV18, the J gene TRBJ2-7; possible D gene TRBD1, 6 bases. The CDR3 loop spans 15 amino acids. The V end lost 3 bases, the J end lost 0 bases, and 12 bases lay between the germline ends. Germline V CDR1 and CDR2: KGHSH, LQKENI. CDR3 residues: CASSPDRTRSYEQYF. In DNA, the CDR3 is TGTGCCAGCTCACCCGACAGGACCCGCTCCTACGAGCAGTACTTC.

This clonotype was detected a few times. The chain is built from TRBV29-1 and TRBJ2-5; the match to TRBD1 covers 7 bases. The germline CDR1 and CDR2 sequences are SQVTM and ANQGSEA. The ends lost 6 bases at V and 2 bases at J; junction bases unmatched: 9. CDR3 length equals 14 residues. The CDR3 spells CSVFTGTAQETQYF. For the CDR3, the DNA is TGCAGCGTGTTCACCGGGACAGCGCAAGAGACCCAGTACTTC. Looking up the rest from reference TRBV29-1 and TRBJ2-5 gives the full variable domain: SAVISQKPSRDICQRGTSLTIQCQVDSQVTMMFWYRQQPGQSLTLIATANQGSEATYESGFVIDKFPISRPNLTFSTLTVSNMSPEDSSIYLCSVFTGTAQETQYFGPGTRLLVL.

Comments on this clonotype: One end of the junction fails to match germline, which may point to a read error. The chain uses TRBV5-1 and TRBJ1-1, with D possibly being TRBD1 (6 bases). Looked up from germline, CDR1 is SGHRS and CDR2 is YFSETQ. This CDR3 comprises 12 residues. CDR3 sequence reads: CASSSDRIEVFF. The CDR3 region has the DNA TGCGCCAGCAGCTCTGACAGGATTGAAGTTTTCTTT.

This clonotype was seen a handful of times. The chain recombines TRBV2 with TRBJ1-1; D not resolved. CDR3 size: 12 residues. The germline V gene encodes CDR1 SNHLY and CDR2 FYNNEI. Trimming left V 6 bases short and J 1 base short, with 6 bases between. The CDR3 coding sequence is TGTGCCAGCAGGACACAGAACACTGAAGCTTTCTTT. Amino acid sequence: CASRTQNTEAFF. The full variable domain, with the rest looked up from reference TRBV2 and TRBJ1-1, is EPEVTQTPSHQVTQMGQEVILRCVPISNHLYFYWYRQILGQKVEFLVSFYNNEISEKSEIFDDQFSVERPDGSNFTLKIRSTKLEDSAMYFCASRTQNTEAFFGQGTRLTVV.

V usage is TRBV10-3 and J usage is TRBJ2-7; tentatively, D is TRBD2 (5 bases). The CDR3 length is 15 residues. In germline, CDR1 is ENHRY, CDR2 SYGVKD. V lost 0 bases and J 12 bases, leaving 21 bases between the germline ends. The CDR3 DNA reads TGTGCCATCAGTGAGTCTGACCCGTCTGGGGAGACCCGGTACTTC. Amino acids: CAISESDPSGETRYF.

The chain uses TRBV20-1 and TRBJ2-5, with a possible D match to TRBD1 (5 bases). Germline lookup yields CDR1 DFQATT and CDR2 SNEGSKA (reference sequence). V shed 0 bases and J shed 11 bases, with 19 bases lying between them. This CDR3 is built from 14 residues. The CDR3 sequence is CSARDRSGQLEQYF. The CDR3 DNA reads TGCAGTGCTAGAGATCGTTCAGGGCAACTGGAGCAGTACTTC.

V and J are TRBV20-1 and TRBJ2-5, with D perhaps TRBD1 (6 bases). The CDR3 contains 14 residues. The germline V gene has CDR1 DFQATT and CDR2 SNEGSKA (reference sequence). V lost 0 bases and J 1 base, leaving 9 bases between the germline ends. CDR3 region: CSAREGGSQETQYF. The CDR3 DNA follows: TGCAGTGCTAGAGAAGGGGGAAGCCAAGAGACCCAGTACTTC.

V gene TRBV3-1 combines with J gene TRBJ2-7; 9 bases match TRBD2. The closer fit of TRBJ2-5 to the DNA end suggests the J call may be wrong. Per germline, CDR1 LGHDT and CDR2 YNNKEL (reference sequence). The CDR3 is 15 residues long. The CDR3 protein is CASSLQRGDIQTQYF. For the CDR3, the DNA is TGTGCCAGCAGCCTGCAGCGGGGGGACATCCAGACCCAGTACTTC.

This chain links TRBV6-1 with TRBJ1-4, with D tentatively TRBD1 (6 bases). From germline, CDR1 is MNHNS and CDR2 SASEGT. There are 18 residues in the CDR3. The ends were cut back, 7 bases at V and 0 bases at J, with 21 bases in the middle. CDR3 loop: CASMGRQDAEATNEKLFF. The CDR3 DNA is TGTGCCAGCATGGGCCGACAGGATGCTGAGGCAACTAATGAAAAACTGTTTTTT.

This sequence joins TRBV11-2 and TRBJ1-3; 10 bases fit TRBD1. CDR1 and CDR2 from the germline V gene are SGHAT and FQNNGV. CDR3 length: 15 residues. Trimming cost V 5 bases and J 4 bases; bases outside gene matches: 5. DNA for the CDR3: TGTGCCAGCAGCCGGGACAGGGGAGCCGGAAACACCATATATTTT. The encoded protein is CASSRDRGAGNTIYF.

This chain uses TRBV5-1 with TRBJ2-3, with 9 nucleotides matching TRBD1. The CDR3 runs to 15 residues. Germline-derived CDR1 and CDR2 are SGHRS and YFSETQ. The trim removed 1 base at V and 3 bases at J, leaving 3 bases unmatched. CDR3 DNA: TGCGCCAGCAGCTTGACGACAGGGGGTACAGATACGCAGTATTTT. Translating gives CASSLTTGGTDTQYF.

This clonotype was detected many times. The chain has TRBV6-5 and TRBJ1-1, with D hard to call. V lost 11 bases, J lost 0 bases, and 13 bases lay in between. The CDR3 has 13 residues. Looked up from germline, CDR1 is MNHEY and CDR2 is SVGAGI. CDR3 nucleotide sequence: TGTGCCTCGAGACATACGATGAACACTGAAGCTTTCTTT. This translates into CASRHTMNTEAFF.

The J gene is TRBJ2-3, the V gene TRBV20-1; 9 bases map to TRBD1. V trimming: 6 bases; J trimming: 4 bases; junction bases outside the gene matches: 8. The CDR3 spans 14 residues. The germline gives CDR1 DFQATT, CDR2 SNEGSKA (reference sequence). CDR3 residues: CSAHRGRVADTQYF. The CDR3 coding sequence is TGCAGTGCCCACAGGGGGCGCGTCGCAGATACGCAGTATTTT.

The table lists this clonotype with a few counts. The gene calls are TRBV3-1 and TRBJ1-2; no definite D call. Between the trimmed V and J ends, which lost 0 bases and 8 bases, there was a span of 7 bases. Germline lookup yields CDR1 LGHDT and CDR2 YNNKEL (reference sequence). This CDR3 comprises 12 residues. CDR3: CASSQERRGYTF. CDR3 in DNA: TGTGCCAGCAGCCAAGAGCGGCGAGGCTACACCTTC.

The chain has TRBV12-3 or TRBV12-4 and TRBJ2-4; 8 bases are a match to TRBD1. This CDR3 spans 13 amino acids. Trimming removed 1 base from V and 13 bases from J; junction bases left unmatched: 6. CDR3 in amino acids: CASSLDGDRPQYF. The CDR3 DNA sequence: TGTGCCAGCAGTTTAGATGGGGACAGGCCCCAGTACTTC.